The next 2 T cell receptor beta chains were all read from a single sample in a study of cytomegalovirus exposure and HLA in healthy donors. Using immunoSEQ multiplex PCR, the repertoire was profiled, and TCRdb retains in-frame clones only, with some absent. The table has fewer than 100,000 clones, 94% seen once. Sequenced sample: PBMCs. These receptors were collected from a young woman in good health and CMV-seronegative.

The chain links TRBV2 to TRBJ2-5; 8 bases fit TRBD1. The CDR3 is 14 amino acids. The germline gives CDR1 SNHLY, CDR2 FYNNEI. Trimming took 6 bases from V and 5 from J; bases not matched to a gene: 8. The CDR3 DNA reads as TGTGCCAGCAGCGGCGGACAGGGTGAGGAGACCCAGTACTTC. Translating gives CASSGGQGEETQYF.

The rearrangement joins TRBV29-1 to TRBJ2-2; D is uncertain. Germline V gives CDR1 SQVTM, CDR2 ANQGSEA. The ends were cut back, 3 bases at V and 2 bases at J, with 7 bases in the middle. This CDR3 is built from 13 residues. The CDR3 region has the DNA TGCAGCGTTGAGGCAGAAAACACCGGGGAGCTGTTTTTT. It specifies CSVEAENTGELFF.